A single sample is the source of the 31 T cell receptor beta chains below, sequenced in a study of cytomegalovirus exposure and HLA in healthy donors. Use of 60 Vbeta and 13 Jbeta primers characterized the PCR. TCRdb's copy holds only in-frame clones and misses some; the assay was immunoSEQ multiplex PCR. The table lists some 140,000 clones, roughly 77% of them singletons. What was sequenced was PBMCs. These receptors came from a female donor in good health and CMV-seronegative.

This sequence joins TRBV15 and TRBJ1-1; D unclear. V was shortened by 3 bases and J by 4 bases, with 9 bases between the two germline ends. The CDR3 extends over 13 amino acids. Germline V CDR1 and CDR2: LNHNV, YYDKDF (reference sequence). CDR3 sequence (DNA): TGTGCCACCAGCAGTCAGGAGGCCACTGAAGCTTTCTTT. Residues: CATSSQEATEAFF.

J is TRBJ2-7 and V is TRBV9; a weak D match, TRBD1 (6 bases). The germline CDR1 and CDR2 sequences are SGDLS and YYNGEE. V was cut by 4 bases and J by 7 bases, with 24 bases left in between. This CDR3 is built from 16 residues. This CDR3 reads CASSTGRGQGTQEQYF. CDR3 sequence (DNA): TGTGCCAGCAGCACAGGTAGGGGACAAGGTACGCAAGAGCAGTACTTC.

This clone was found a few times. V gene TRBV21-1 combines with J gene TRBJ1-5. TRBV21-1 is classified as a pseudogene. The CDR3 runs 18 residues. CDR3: CASSKAPLRGGFNQPQHF. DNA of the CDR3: TGTGCCAGCAGCAAAGCGCCCCTTAGGGGGGGGTTCAATCAGCCCCAGCATTTT.

The CDR3 reads CASSRLDNEQFF. The CDR3 coding sequence is TGTGCCAGCAGCCGGCTAGACAATGAGCAGTTCTTC. This sequence joins TRBV11-2 and TRBJ2-1; D not certain. V lost 5 bases to trimming and J lost 5 bases, with 7 bases between them. CDR1 and CDR2 (germline): SGHAT, FQNNGV. The CDR3 is 12 residues long.

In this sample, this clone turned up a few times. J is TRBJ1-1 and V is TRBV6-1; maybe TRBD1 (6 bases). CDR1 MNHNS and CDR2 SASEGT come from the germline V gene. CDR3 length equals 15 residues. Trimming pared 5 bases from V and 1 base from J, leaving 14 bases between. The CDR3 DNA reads TGTGCCAGCAGTCGGACACAGGGCCAGAACACTGAAGCTTTCTTT. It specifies CASSRTQGQNTEAFF.

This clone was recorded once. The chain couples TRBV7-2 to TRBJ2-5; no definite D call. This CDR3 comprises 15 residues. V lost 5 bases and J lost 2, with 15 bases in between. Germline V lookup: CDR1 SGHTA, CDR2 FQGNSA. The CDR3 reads CASSPERRYQETQYF. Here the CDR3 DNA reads TGTGCCAGCAGCCCCGAGAGGCGGTATCAAGAGACCCAGTACTTC.

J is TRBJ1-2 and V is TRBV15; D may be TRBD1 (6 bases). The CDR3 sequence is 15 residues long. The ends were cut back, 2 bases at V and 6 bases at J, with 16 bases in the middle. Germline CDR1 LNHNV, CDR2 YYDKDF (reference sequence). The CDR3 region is CATSRRAQGPDGYTF. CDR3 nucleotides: TGTGCCACCAGCAGACGCGCTCAGGGGCCTGATGGCTACACCTTC.

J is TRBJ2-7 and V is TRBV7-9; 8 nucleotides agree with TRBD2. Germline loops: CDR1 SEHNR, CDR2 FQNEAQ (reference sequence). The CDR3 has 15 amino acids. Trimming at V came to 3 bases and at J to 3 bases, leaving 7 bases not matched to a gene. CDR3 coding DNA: TGTGCCAGCAGCTTGGTTGTAGCGGGGCTCTACGAGCAGTACTTC. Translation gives CASSLVVAGLYEQYF.

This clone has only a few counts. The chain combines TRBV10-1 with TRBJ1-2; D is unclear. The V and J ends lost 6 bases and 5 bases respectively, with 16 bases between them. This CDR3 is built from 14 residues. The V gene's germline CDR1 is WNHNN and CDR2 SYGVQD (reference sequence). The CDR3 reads CASRPLRGEYGYTF. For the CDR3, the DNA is TGCGCCAGCAGGCCCCTACGAGGAGAATATGGCTACACCTTC.

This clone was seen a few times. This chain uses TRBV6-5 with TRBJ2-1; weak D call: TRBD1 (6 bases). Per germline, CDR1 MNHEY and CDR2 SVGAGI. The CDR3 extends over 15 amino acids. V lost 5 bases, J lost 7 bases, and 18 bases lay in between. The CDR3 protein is CASSARGGQGNEQFF. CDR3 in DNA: TGTGCCAGCAGTGCCAGGGGCGGGCAGGGGAATGAGCAGTTCTTC.

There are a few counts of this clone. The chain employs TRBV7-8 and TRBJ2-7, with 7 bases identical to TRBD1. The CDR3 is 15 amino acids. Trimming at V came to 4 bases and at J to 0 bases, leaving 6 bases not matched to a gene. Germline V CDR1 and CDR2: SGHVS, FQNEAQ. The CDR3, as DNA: TGTGCCAGCAGCTCCGGGACAGAGATCTCCTACGAGCAGTACTTC. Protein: CASSSGTEISYEQYF.

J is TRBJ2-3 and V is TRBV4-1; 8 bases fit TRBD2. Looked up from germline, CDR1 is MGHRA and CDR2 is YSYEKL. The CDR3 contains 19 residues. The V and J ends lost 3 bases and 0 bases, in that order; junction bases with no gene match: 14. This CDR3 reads CASSQRVPNGGGSTDTQYF. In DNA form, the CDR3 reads TGCGCCAGCAGCCAGAGAGTACCTAACGGGGGGGGAAGCACAGATACGCAGTATTTT.

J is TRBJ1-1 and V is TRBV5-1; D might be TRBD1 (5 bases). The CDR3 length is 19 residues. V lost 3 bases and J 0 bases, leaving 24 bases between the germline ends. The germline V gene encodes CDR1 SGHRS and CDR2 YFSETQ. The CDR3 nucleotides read TGCGCCAGCAGCTCGGGGCGGGGACGTCGGGCTGGTCTGAACACTGAAGCTTTCTTT. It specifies CASSSGRGRRAGLNTEAFF.

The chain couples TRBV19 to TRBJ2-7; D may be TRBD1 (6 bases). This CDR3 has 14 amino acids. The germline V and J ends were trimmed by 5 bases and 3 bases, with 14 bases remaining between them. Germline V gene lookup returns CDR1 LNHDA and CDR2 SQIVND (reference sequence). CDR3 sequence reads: CASSAQGMGYEQYF. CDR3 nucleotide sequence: TGTGCCAGTAGTGCACAGGGAATGGGCTACGAGCAGTACTTC.

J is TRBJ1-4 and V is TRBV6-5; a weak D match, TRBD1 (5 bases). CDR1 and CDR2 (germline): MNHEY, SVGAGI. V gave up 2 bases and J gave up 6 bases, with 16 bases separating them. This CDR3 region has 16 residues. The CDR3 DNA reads TGTGCCAGCAGTTACCTTAGCGGGGCGGACGATGAAAAACTGTTTTTT. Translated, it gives CASSYLSGADDEKLFF.

The DNA of the CDR3 is TGCGCCAGCAGCCGGACCGGGACAGGGAAACTCTCCACAGATACGCAGTATTTT. It yields the protein CASSRTGTGKLSTDTQYF. The rearrangement links TRBV4-1 to TRBJ2-3, with 9 bases lining up with TRBD1. Germline V gives CDR1 MGHRA, CDR2 YSYEKL. The trim removed 4 bases at V and 2 bases at J, leaving 13 bases unmatched. This CDR3 has 18 residues.

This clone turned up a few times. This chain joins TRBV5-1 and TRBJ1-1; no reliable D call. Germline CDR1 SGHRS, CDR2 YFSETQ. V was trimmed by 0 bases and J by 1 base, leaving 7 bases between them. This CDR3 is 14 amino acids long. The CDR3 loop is CASSLEAGNTEAFF. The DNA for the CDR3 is TGCGCCAGCAGCTTGGAGGCAGGGAACACTGAAGCTTTCTTT.

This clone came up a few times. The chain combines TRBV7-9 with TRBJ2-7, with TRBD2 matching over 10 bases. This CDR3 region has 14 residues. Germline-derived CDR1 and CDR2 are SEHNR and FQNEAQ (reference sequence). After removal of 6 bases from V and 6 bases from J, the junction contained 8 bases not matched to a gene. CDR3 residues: CASSFLAGVGEQYF. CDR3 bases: TGTGCCAGCAGTTTCCTAGCGGGAGTAGGCGAGCAGTACTTC.

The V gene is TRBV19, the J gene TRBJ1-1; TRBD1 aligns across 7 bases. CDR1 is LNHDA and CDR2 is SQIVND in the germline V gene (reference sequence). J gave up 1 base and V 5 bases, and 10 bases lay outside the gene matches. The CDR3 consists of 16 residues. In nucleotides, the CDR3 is TGTGCCAGTAGTCTTGCCTACAGGGGCCCGAACACTGAAGCTTTCTTT. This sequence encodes CASSLAYRGPNTEAFF.

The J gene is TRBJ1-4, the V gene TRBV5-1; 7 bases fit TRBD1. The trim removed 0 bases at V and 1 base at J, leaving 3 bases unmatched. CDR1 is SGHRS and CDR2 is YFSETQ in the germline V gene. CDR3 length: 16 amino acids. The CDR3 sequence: CASSLDRQGTNEKLFF. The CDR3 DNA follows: TGCGCCAGCAGCTTGGACCGACAGGGAACTAATGAAAAACTGTTTTTT.

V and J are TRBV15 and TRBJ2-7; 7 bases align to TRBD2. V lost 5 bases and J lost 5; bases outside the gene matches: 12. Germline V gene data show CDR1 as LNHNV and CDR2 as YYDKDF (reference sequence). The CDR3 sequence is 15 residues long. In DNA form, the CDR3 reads TGTGCCACCAGCCCTGCACTAGCGTTGTGGGACGAGCAGTACTTC. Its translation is CATSPALALWDEQYF.

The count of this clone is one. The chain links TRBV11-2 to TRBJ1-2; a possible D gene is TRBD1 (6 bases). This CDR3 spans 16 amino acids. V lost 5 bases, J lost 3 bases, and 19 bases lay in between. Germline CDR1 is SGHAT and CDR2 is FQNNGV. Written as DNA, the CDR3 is TGTGCCAGCAGCCTACTAAACAGGGAGTTTTACTATGGCTACACCTTC. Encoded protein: CASSLLNREFYYGYTF.

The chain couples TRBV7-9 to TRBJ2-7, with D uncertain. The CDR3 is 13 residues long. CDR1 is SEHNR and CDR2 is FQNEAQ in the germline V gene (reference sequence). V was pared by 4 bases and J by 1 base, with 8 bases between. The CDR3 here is CASSSRDSYEQYF. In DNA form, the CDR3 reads TGTGCCAGCAGCTCGAGAGATTCCTACGAGCAGTACTTC.

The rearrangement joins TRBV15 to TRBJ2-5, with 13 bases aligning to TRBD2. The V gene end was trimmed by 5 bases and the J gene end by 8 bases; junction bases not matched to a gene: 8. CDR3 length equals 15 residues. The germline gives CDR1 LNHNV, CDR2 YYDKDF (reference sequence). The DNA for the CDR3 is TGTGCCACCAGCGGGACTAGCGGGACCCGCTTCACCCAGTACTTC. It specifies CATSGTSGTRFTQYF. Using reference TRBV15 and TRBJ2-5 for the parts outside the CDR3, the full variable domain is DAMVIQNPRYQVTQFGKPVTLSCSQTLNHNVMYWYQQKSSQAPKLLFHYYDKDFNNEADTPDNFQSRRPNTSFCFLDIRSPGLGDTAMYLCATSGTSGTRFTQYFGPGTRLLVL.

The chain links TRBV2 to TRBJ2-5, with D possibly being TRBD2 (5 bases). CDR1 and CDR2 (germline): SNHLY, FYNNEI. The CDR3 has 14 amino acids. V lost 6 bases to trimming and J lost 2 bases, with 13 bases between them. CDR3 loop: CASRPGLDQETQYF. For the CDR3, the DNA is TGTGCCAGCAGACCCGGACTGGATCAAGAGACCCAGTACTTC.

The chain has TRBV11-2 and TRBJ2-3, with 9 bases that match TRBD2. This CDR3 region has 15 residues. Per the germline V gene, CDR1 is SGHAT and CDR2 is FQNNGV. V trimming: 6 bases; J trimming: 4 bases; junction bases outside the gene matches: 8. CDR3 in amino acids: CASSQSGRRSDTQYF. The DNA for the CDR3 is TGTGCCAGCAGTCAAAGCGGGAGGAGGTCAGATACGCAGTATTTT.

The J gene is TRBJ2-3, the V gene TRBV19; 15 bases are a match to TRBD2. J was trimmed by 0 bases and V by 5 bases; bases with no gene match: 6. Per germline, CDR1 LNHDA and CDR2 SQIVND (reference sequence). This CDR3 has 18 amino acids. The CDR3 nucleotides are TGTGCCAGTAGTCCGGGGACTAGCGGGAGGTTAAGCACAGATACGCAGTATTTT. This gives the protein CASSPGTSGRLSTDTQYF.

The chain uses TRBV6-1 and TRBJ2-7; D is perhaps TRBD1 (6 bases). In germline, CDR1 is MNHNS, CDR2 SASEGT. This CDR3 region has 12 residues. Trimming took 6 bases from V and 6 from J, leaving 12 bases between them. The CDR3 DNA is TGTGCCAGCAGCCTAACAGGGTTCGAGCAGTACTTC. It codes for CASSLTGFEQYF.

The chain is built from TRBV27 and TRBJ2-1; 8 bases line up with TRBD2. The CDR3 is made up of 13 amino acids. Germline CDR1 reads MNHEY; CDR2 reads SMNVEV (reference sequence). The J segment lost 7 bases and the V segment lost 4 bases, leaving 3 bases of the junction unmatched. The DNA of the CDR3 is TGTGCCAGCAGTTACGGGGGGGTAAATGAGCAGTTCTTC. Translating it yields CASSYGGVNEQFF.

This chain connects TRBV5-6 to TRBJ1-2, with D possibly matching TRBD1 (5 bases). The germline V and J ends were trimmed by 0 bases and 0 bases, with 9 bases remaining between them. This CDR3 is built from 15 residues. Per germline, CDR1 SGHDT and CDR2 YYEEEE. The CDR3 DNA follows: TGTGCCAGCAGCTTGGCAGGGTGGACTAACTATGGCTACACCTTC. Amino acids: CASSLAGWTNYGYTF.

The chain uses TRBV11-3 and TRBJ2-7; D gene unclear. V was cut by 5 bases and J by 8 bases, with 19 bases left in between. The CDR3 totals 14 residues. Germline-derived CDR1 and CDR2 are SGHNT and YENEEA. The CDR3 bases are TGTGCCAGCAGCCAAAGAGGCGGAGATACGCAGCAGTACTTC. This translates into CASSQRGGDTQQYF.